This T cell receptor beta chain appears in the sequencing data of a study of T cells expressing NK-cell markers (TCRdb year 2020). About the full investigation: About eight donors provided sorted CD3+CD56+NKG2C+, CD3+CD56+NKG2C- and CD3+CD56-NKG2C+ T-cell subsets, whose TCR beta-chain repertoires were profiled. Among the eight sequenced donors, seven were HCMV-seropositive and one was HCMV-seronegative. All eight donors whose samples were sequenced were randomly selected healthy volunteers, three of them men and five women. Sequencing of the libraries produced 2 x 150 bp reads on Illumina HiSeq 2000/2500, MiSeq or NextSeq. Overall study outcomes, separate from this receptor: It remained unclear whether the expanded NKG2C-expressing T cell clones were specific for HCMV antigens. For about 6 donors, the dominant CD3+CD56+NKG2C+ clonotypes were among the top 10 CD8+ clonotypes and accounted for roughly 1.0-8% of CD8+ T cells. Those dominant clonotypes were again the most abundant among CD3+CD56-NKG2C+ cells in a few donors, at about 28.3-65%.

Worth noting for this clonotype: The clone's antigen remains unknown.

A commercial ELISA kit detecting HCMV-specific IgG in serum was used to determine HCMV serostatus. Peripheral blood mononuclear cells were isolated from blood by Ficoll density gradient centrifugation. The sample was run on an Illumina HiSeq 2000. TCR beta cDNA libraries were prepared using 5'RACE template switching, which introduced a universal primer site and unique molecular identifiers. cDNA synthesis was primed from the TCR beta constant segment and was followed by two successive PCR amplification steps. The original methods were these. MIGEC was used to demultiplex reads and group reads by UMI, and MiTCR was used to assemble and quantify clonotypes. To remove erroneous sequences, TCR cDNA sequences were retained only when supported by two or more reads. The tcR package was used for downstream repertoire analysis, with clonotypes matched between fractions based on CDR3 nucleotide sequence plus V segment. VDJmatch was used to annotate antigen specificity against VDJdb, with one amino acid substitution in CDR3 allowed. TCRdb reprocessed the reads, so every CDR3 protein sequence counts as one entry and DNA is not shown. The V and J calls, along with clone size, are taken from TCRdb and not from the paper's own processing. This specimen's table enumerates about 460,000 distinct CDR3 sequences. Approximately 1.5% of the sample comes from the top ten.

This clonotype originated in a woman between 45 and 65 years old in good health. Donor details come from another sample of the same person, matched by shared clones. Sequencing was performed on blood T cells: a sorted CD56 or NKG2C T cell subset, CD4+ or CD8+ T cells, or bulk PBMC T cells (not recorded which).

CDR3 sequence: CASSLSGQGYYEQYF. The chain is assembled from TRBV27 and TRBJ2-7; TCRdb's D gene call, TRBD1, goes unchecked for lack of DNA. Looking up the germline V gene (reference sequence) yields CDR1 MNHEY and CDR2 SMNVEV. Including cysteine and phenylalanine, the CDR3 has 15 amino acids. This entry has no DNA.